A single T cell receptor (beta chain) is shown here with its context. The antigen is undetermined. The CDR3 has 13 amino acids. Per the germline V gene, CDR1 is LGHNA and CDR2 is YSLEER. The J segment lost 4 bases and the V segment lost 8 bases, leaving 4 bases of the junction unmatched. A history of autoimmune disease or systemic immunosuppression excluded patients. This entry is derived from a study of OX40 agonist ivuxolimab in advanced cancers. The overall study: As their treatment, patients were administered ivuxolimab, an agonistic anti-OX40 (CD134) antibody.

Here immunoSEQ multiplex PCR was the method, and the copy in TCRdb shows in-frame clones only, minus some. The table has about 34,000 clones, around 83% seen once; the top ten hold about 2.5%. Whole-study results and caveats: Clonal expansion by week 6 occurred in CD4+ and CD8+ blood T cells (at 0.1 to 3.0 mg/kg). Compared with CD4+, CD8+ T cells on average had more expanded clones.

The sequences come from CD4+ or CD8+ T cells sorted from blood, collected in a trial of the OX40 agonist ivuxolimab. The receptor's source is an adult with an advanced solid tumor such as melanoma, head and neck, liver or kidney cancer. The chain carries TRBV4-3 and TRBJ1-4, with 7 bases identical to TRBD1. The CDR3 loop is CASSGQLNEKLFF. The CDR3 bases are TGCGCCAGCTCGGGACAGCTTAATGAAAAACTGTTTTTT.